The 12 T cell receptor beta chains given below trace back to one sample, sequenced in a study of breast tumors, draining lymph nodes, adjacent tissues. TCRdb recomputed calls from the multiplex PCR reads with MiXCR, one row per CDR3 protein. The sample records about 200,000 distinct CDR3 sequences, approximately 33% being singletons. Breast cancer patients provided tissue from their axillary draining lymph nodes. Input material: axillary lymph node tissue. Receptors originate from a female donor with breast cancer. Some clones in this sample may be carry-over from other donors' samples.

The table lists this clonotype with many counts. The CDR3 protein is CSAREHEKLFF. In DNA, the CDR3 is TGCAGTGCTAGGGAGCATGAAAAACTGTTTTTT. The V call is TRBV20-1, the J call TRBJ1-4; no clear D gene. V was clipped by 3 bases and J by 6 bases, with 5 bases between them. The CDR3 is 11 residues long. Germline lookup yields CDR1 DFQATT and CDR2 SNEGSKA (reference sequence).

This clonotype was picked up many times. The chain combines TRBV3-1 with TRBJ1-6; TRBD1 is a possible D gene (6 bases). V was pared by 0 bases and J by 8 bases, with 8 bases between. The CDR3 sequence is 14 residues long. Germline loops: CDR1 LGHDT, CDR2 YNNKEL (reference sequence). DNA for the CDR3: TGTGCCAGCAGCCAAGATCACAGGGATTCACCCCTCCACTTT. Amino acids: CASSQDHRDSPLHF.

In this sample, this clonotype turned up many times. The chain has TRBV10-2 and TRBJ1-3, with D unclear. The CDR3 contains 15 residues. CDR1 is WSHSY, CDR2 SAAADI, per germline. V was cut by 2 bases and J by 3 bases, with 11 bases left in between. CDR3 in DNA: TGCGCCAGCAGTGAGAATCCCAGGCGTGGAAACACCATATATTTT. This translates into CASSENPRRGNTIYF.

Many counts were recorded for this clonotype. The chain links TRBV7-9 to TRBJ2-5; TRBD1 might be the D (5 bases). This CDR3 has 13 amino acids. Germline V CDR1 and CDR2: SEHNR, FQNEAQ (reference sequence). The V end lost 3 bases, the J end lost 2 bases, and 7 bases lay between the germline ends. The CDR3 nucleotides read TGTGCCAGCAGCTTCGCAGGGCAAGAGACCCAGTACTTC. It codes for CASSFAGQETQYF.

This clonotype appeared many times. V gene TRBV7-6 combines with J gene TRBJ2-7; TRBD1 matches 7 bases. CDR3 size: 14 residues. CDR1 and CDR2 (germline): SGHVS, FNYEAQ. V shed 3 bases and J 3 bases; nucleotides not matched to a gene: 5. This CDR3 reads CASSLNRGIYEQYF. In DNA, the CDR3 is TGTGCCAGCAGCTTGAACAGGGGAATCTACGAGCAGTACTTC.

The table lists this clonotype with a few counts. J is TRBJ2-5 and V is TRBV6-2 or TRBV6-3; 12 bases line up with TRBD2. The CDR3 totals 15 residues. CDR1 and CDR2 (germline): MNHEY, SVGEGT. V shed 6 bases and J 4 bases; nucleotides not matched to a gene: 6. This chain's CDR3 is CASRAGLAGRETQYF. DNA for the CDR3: TGTGCCAGCAGGGCTGGACTAGCGGGGAGAGAGACCCAGTACTTC.

The V gene is TRBV6-1, the J gene TRBJ2-7, with no clear D. The CDR3 consists of 13 residues. In germline, CDR1 is MNHNS, CDR2 SASEGT. Deletions cut 8 bases from V and 1 base from J, with 12 bases between. CDR3 loop: CASPSPFSYEQYF. CDR3 DNA: TGTGCCAGCCCCTCCCCCTTTTCCTACGAGCAGTACTTC.

This clonotype was seen once. A much larger clone differs by one base, so this may be a read error. This sequence joins TRBV9 and TRBJ2-2, with TRBD1 identical over 12 bases. The CDR3 sequence is 19 residues long. With 4 bases clipped from V and 4 bases from J, the junction kept 14 bases outside the gene matches. CDR1 is SGDLS, CDR2 YYNGEE, per germline. The CDR3 DNA reads as TGTGCCAGCAGCTCCCCCGGGACAGGGGGCTTCGCGACCACCGGGGAGCTGTTTTTT. Translation: CASSSPGTGGFATTGELFF. The full variable domain, completed using reference TRBV9 and TRBJ2-2, is DSGVTQTPKHLITATGQRVTLRCSPRSGDLSVYWYQQSLDQGLQFLIQYYNGEERAKGNILERFSAQQFPDLHSELNLSSLELGDSALYFCASSSPGTGGFATTGELFFGEGSRLTVL.

This clonotype came up many times. The chain uses TRBV2 and TRBJ2-3; TRBD2 is a possible D gene (6 bases). The CDR3 spans 16 residues. Germline V gives CDR1 SNHLY, CDR2 FYNNEI. V lost 2 bases, J lost 2 bases, and 14 bases lay in between. The DNA for the CDR3 is TGTGCCAGCAGTGAAAGGCCTAGCGCTACCACAGATACGCAGTATTTT. Translated, it gives CASSERPSATTDTQYF. The variable domain in full, with the rest retrieved from reference TRBV2 and TRBJ2-3, is EPEVTQTPSHQVTQMGQEVILRCVPISNHLYFYWYRQILGQKVEFLVSFYNNEISEKSEIFDDQFSVERPDGSNFTLKIRSTKLEDSAMYFCASSERPSATTDTQYFGPGTRLTVL.

With regard to this clonotype: This may come from a read error, since a much larger clone is one base off. The chain has TRBV2 and TRBJ2-1; 10 positions agree with TRBD1. Germline V CDR1 and CDR2: SNHLY, FYNNEI. The CDR3 is made up of 14 amino acids. CDR3 sequence (DNA): TGTGCCAGCAGTCCCGACAGGGGGCGCAATGAGCGGTTCTTC. It specifies CASSPDRGRNERFF.

This clonotype was recorded many times. The chain joins TRBV19 to TRBJ1-3; D gene uncertain. Germline lookup yields CDR1 LNHDA and CDR2 SQIVND (reference sequence). V shed 3 bases and J shed 4 bases, with 19 bases lying between them. This CDR3 contains 17 residues. CDR3 amino acids: CASSIGRARRSGNTIYF. In DNA form, the CDR3 reads TGTGCCAGTAGTATTGGGCGCGCCAGGCGGTCCGGAAACACCATATATTTT.

There are many counts of this clonotype. V is TRBV11-2 and J is TRBJ2-7, with a tentative D call TRBD1 (5 bases). The CDR3 consists of 14 residues. Trimming removed 3 bases from V and 3 bases from J, with 12 bases in between. The germline V gene has CDR1 SGHAT and CDR2 FQNNGV. CDR3 amino acids: CASSLGQLHYEQYF. Here the CDR3 DNA reads TGTGCCAGCAGCTTGGGGCAGCTGCACTACGAGCAGTACTTC.